This T cell receptor beta chain came from a study of beta chain features in type 1 diabetes. About the research overall: Patients and healthy donors were similar in age, gender and cell yields. Findings and limits, study-wide: The study found fewer insertions and more deletions at VDJ junctions in type 1 diabetes patients. For Type 1 diabetes patients, all four CD4+ subsets carried TCRB CDR3s that were moderately but significantly shorter. Patients' naive, central memory and Treg TCRB repertoires seemed closer to one another than those of healthy donors.

The study reverse transcribed the entire isolated RNA, so it sequenced expressed TCRB transcripts. Sequencing used immunoSEQ multiplex PCR; TCRdb keeps in-frame clones, though not all of them. The sample has over 150,000 clones; more than 10% are singletons. This CDR3 spans 15 amino acids. The germline V gene encodes CDR1 MNHEY and CDR2 SMNVEV (reference sequence). V lost 3 bases to trimming and J lost 5 bases; unmatched junction nucleotides: 5. Of note for this clone: Its antigen remains unidentified.

The source is a woman between 18 and 30 years old in good health. V gene TRBV27 combines with J gene TRBJ1-4, with 8 bases identical to TRBD1. The material sequenced was central memory CD4+ T cells from blood. The DNA for the CDR3 is TGTGCCAGCAGTTTGTCCAGGGGGCGGAATGAAAAACTGTTTTTT. It yields the protein CASSLSRGRNEKLFF.